Below are 18 T cell receptor beta chains sequenced from a single sample in a study of T cell changes during pregnancy in multiple sclerosis. Clones were read by immunoSEQ multiplex PCR, and TCRdb kept only the in-frame ones, dropping some. The profile shows under 85,000 clones, 90% of them singletons. The input for sequencing was peripheral blood, taken after pregnancy. Receptors originate from a female donor in good health, enrolled as a control in a pregnancy study.

V and J are TRBV11-3 and TRBJ2-3; 9 bases map to TRBD2. Germline V gene data show CDR1 as SGHNT and CDR2 as YENEEA. The CDR3 has 15 residues. V lost 5 bases, J lost 2 bases, and 5 bases stayed unmatched. The CDR3 is CASSGSGGSTDTQYF. The CDR3 DNA sequence: TGTGCCAGCAGCGGGAGCGGGGGGTCCACAGATACGCAGTATTTT. The whole variable domain, remainder taken from reference TRBV11-3 and TRBJ2-3, is EAGVVQSPRYKIIEKKQPVAFWCNPISGHNTLYWYLQNLGQGPELLIRYENEEAVDDSQLPKDRFSAERLKGVDSTLKIQPAELGDSAVYLCASSGSGGSTDTQYFGPGTRLTVL.

This clone was recorded once. The V and J genes are TRBV11-2 and TRBJ1-4; 10 bases are shared with TRBD1. Germline values: CDR1 SGHAT, CDR2 FQNNGV. Germline trimming cut 7 bases from V and 8 bases from J; bases unmatched to any gene: 4. This CDR3 has 13 residues. CDR3 sequence reads: CASTGQGDEKLFF. The CDR3, as DNA: TGTGCCAGCACCGGACAGGGGGACGAAAAACTGTTTTTT.

The CDR3 DNA sequence: TGTGCCAGCACCCCGGGGGGACCCACAGATACGCAGTATTTT. Translated, it gives CASTPGGPTDTQYF. This rearrangement joins TRBV2 to TRBJ2-3, with 7 bases matching TRBD2. Trimming at V came to 7 bases and at J to 2 bases, leaving 6 bases not matched to a gene. The germline gives CDR1 SNHLY, CDR2 FYNNEI. The CDR3 extends over 14 amino acids.

The V call is TRBV7-2, the J call TRBJ2-5, with D perhaps matching TRBD1 (6 bases). CDR3 length equals 14 residues. Trimming pared 1 base from V and 5 bases from J, leaving 11 bases between. Germline V gene data show CDR1 as SGHTA and CDR2 as FQGNSA. For the CDR3, the DNA is TGTGCCAGCAGCTTAGGTGGCAGGGGTGAGACCCAGTACTTC. This gives the protein CASSLGGRGETQYF.

The chain employs TRBV19 and TRBJ1-1; D unclear. Germline V gene data show CDR1 as LNHDA and CDR2 as SQIVND (reference sequence). CDR3 length equals 13 residues. V lost 7 bases, J lost 5 bases, and 14 bases lay in between. CDR3 bases: TGTGCCAGTATGGCCGGGGAGAGAACTGAAGCTTTCTTT. Protein product: CASMAGERTEAFF. Full variable domain (rest looked up from reference TRBV19 and TRBJ1-1): DGGITQSPKYLFRKEGQNVTLSCEQNLNHDAMYWYRQDPGQGLRLIYYSQIVNDFQKGDIAEGYSVSREKKESFPLTVTSAQKNPTAFYLCASMAGERTEAFFGQGTRLTVV.

The V gene is TRBV5-6, the J gene TRBJ1-1; TRBD1 agrees at 10 bases. With 0 bases clipped from V and 10 bases from J, the junction kept 9 bases outside the gene matches. This CDR3 comprises 15 residues. The V gene's germline CDR1 is SGHDT and CDR2 YYEEEE. The CDR3 sequence is CASSLAGTGELGAFF. In DNA form, the CDR3 reads TGTGCCAGCAGCTTGGCCGGGACAGGGGAACTAGGAGCTTTCTTT. Full variable domain (remainder filled in from reference TRBV5-6 and TRBJ1-1): DAGVTQSPTHLIKTRGQQVTLRCSPKSGHDTVSWYQQALGQGPQFIFQYYEEEERQRGNFPDRFSGHQFPNYSSELNVNALLLGDSALYLCASSLAGTGELGAFFGQGTRLTVV.

The chain couples TRBV27 to TRBJ2-3; no clear D. The V gene lost 5 bases and the J gene lost 6 bases, with 9 bases spanning the gap. Per germline, CDR1 MNHEY and CDR2 SMNVEV (reference sequence). This CDR3 spans 12 amino acids. The CDR3 DNA reads TGTGCCAGCAGTGCCCCGAGCGATACGCAGTATTTT. Protein sequence: CASSAPSDTQYF.

The CDR3 here is CASSLRQGGPEAFF. The CDR3 DNA follows: TGTGCCAGCAGCCTTAGACAGGGGGGCCCTGAAGCTTTCTTT. This chain connects TRBV6-6 to TRBJ1-1; 9 nucleotides align to TRBD1. The CDR3 is 14 residues long. The germline CDR1 and CDR2 sequences are MNHNY and SVGAGI (reference sequence). The ends lost 6 bases at V and 6 bases at J; junction bases unmatched: 8.

The V gene is TRBV7-9, the J gene TRBJ2-7; tentative D call: TRBD2 (5 bases). The germline V gene encodes CDR1 SEHNR and CDR2 FQNEAQ (reference sequence). CDR3 length: 11 residues. V dropped 5 bases and J dropped 7 bases, with 9 bases sitting between them. This CDR3 is CASSQSGEQYF. CDR3 coding DNA: TGTGCCAGCAGCCAGAGCGGAGAGCAGTACTTC. The complete variable domain, with remaining parts taken from reference TRBV7-9 and TRBJ2-7, reads DTGVSQNPRHKITKRGQNVTFRCDPISEHNRLYWYRQTLGQGPEFLTYFQNEAQLEKSRLLSDRFSAERPKGSFSTLEIQRTEQGDSAMYLCASSQSGEQYFGPGTRLTVT.

The genes are TRBV25-1 and TRBJ1-3; TRBD1 might be the D (5 bases). V was trimmed by 1 base and J by 3 bases, leaving 10 bases between them. This CDR3 contains 15 residues. CDR1 is MGHDK and CDR2 is SYGVNS in the germline V gene. Written as DNA, the CDR3 is TGTGCCAGCAGTGAATTTGGGGCGTTTGGAAACACCATATATTTT. Its protein is CASSEFGAFGNTIYF.

The chain links TRBV7-6 to TRBJ2-1; 12 bases fit TRBD2. Looked up from germline, CDR1 is SGHVS and CDR2 is FNYEAQ. The CDR3 extends over 15 amino acids. V shed 5 bases and J 8 bases; nucleotides not matched to a gene: 7. The CDR3 sequence is CASSLTSGGWDEQFF. CDR3 bases: TGTGCCAGCAGCCTTACTAGCGGGGGGTGGGATGAGCAGTTCTTC.

This clone was recorded only once. This chain connects TRBV11-3 to TRBJ2-5; perhaps TRBD1 as D (5 bases). CDR3 length: 14 amino acids. V lost 2 bases to trimming and J lost 5 bases, with 12 bases between them. The germline gives CDR1 SGHNT, CDR2 YENEEA. CDR3 amino acids: CASSLWGPGETQYF. Written as DNA, the CDR3 is TGTGCCAGCAGCTTATGGGGTCCAGGGGAGACCCAGTACTTC.

This clone turned up a few times. The CDR3 sequence: CASSVGGRGKNIQYF. CDR3 nucleotides: TGTGCCAGCAGCGTAGGCGGGCGGGGGAAAAACATTCAGTACTTC. The chain combines TRBV9 with TRBJ2-4; 7 positions agree with TRBD2. The trim removed 0 bases at V and 4 bases at J, leaving 4 bases unmatched. The CDR3 has 15 residues. Germline CDR1 reads SGDLS; CDR2 reads YYNGEE.

This clone has only a few counts. A read error may produce the germline difference seen at one junction end. The chain couples TRBV12-5 to TRBJ1-1; D unresolved. The germline gives CDR1 LGHNT, CDR2 FRNRAP. The CDR3 contains 13 residues. DNA of the CDR3: TGTGCTAGTGGTTTGCGTGAGAACAGTGAAGCTTTCTTT. The encoded protein is CASGLRENSEAFF.

To note about this clone: The junction departs from germline at one end; a sequencing error may be responsible. This chain links TRBV11-2 with TRBJ2-1; a weak D match, TRBD1 (5 bases). The CDR3 runs to 15 residues. Germline V gene data show CDR1 as SGHAT and CDR2 as FQNNGV. This CDR3 is CARSSDGHPYNEQFF. The CDR3 nucleotides read TGTGCCAGGAGCTCAGACGGACACCCCTACAATGAGCAGTTCTTC.

The V and J genes are TRBV5-4 and TRBJ2-7; possibly TRBD1 for D (6 bases). The CDR3 runs to 14 residues. V lost 0 bases and J 1 base, leaving 8 bases between the germline ends. Germline V gene data show CDR1 as SGHNT and CDR2 as YYREEE (reference sequence). The CDR3 nucleotides are TGTGCCAGCAGCTTGGGCCAGGGGTCCTACGAGCAGTACTTC. Translating gives CASSLGQGSYEQYF.

A single count supports this clone. The rearrangement links TRBV27 to TRBJ1-2; the match to TRBD1 covers 9 bases. With 6 bases clipped from V and 4 bases from J, the junction kept 6 bases outside the gene matches. This CDR3 region has 14 residues. The germline CDR1 and CDR2 sequences are MNHEY and SMNVEV (reference sequence). The CDR3 nucleotides read TGTGCCAGCAGACCGGGACAGGGAATCTATGGCTACACCTTC. As protein: CASRPGQGIYGYTF.

This chain uses TRBV5-1 with TRBJ2-1; the match to TRBD2 covers 10 bases. Germline CDR1 and CDR2: SGHRS and YFSETQ. V shed 0 bases and J 6 bases; nucleotides not matched to a gene: 3. This CDR3 comprises 15 residues. In DNA form, the CDR3 reads TGCGCCAGCAGCTTGGCACTAGCGGGAACCAATGAGCAGTTCTTC. Translating it yields CASSLALAGTNEQFF.